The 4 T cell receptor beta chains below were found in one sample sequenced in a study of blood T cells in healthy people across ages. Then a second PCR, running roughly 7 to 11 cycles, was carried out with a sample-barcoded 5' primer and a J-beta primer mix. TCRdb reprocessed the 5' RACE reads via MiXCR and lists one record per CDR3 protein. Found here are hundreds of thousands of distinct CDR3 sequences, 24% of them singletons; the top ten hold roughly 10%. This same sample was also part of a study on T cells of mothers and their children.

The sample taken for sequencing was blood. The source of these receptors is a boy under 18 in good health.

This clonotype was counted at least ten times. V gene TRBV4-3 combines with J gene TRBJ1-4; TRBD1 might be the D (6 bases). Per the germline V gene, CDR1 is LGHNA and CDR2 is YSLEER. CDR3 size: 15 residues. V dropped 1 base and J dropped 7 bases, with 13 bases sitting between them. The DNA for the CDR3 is TGCGCCAGCAGCCAAGCGGGACAAGATACTGAAAAACTGTTTTTT. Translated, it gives CASSQAGQDTEKLFF.

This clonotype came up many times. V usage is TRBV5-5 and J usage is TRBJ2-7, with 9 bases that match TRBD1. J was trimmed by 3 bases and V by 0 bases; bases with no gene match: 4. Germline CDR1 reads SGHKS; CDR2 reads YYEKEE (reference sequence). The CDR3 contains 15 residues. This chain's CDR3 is CASSLGPGQGYEQYF. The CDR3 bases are TGTGCCAGCAGCTTGGGACCGGGACAGGGCTACGAGCAGTACTTC.

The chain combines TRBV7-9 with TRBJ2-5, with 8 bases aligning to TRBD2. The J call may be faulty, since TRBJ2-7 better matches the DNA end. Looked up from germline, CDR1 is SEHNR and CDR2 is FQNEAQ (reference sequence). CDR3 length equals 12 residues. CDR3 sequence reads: CASSSGGFEQYF. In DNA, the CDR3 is TGTGCCAGCAGCTCGGGGGGGTTCGAGCAGTACTTC.

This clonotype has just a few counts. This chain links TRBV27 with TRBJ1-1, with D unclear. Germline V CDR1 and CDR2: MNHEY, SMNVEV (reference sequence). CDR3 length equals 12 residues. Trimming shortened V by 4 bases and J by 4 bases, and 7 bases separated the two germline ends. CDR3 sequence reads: CASSSSPTEAFF. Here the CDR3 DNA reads TGTGCCAGCAGTTCCTCCCCCACTGAAGCTTTCTTT.